This entry describes one T cell receptor beta chain. Treatment denoted: oral pan-JAK inhibitor, 5-10 mg twice daily. This CDR3 comprises 12 residues. V lost 4 bases to trimming and J lost 7 bases, with 8 bases between them. Per germline, CDR1 KGHSY and CDR2 FQNENV. RNA, once extracted, was reverse transcribed into cDNA for use as the sequencing template. TCRdb's copy holds only in-frame clones and misses some; the assay was immunoSEQ multiplex PCR. Here the sample spans more than 150,000 clones, roughly 46% being singletons. The data were obtained in a study of CD8+ T cells in alopecia areata. Study at large: Tofacitinib administration to treated patients was oral, at 5 to 10 mg twice daily.

This receptor was obtained from a human donor with alopecia areata. The V and J genes are TRBV16 and TRBJ1-5; D not certain. The specimen was CD8+ T cells sorted from blood, collected at week 52, from a patient treated with tofacitinib. The CDR3 nucleotides read TGTGCCAGCAGCCCGTCAGAACAGCCCCAGCATTTT. Encoded protein: CASSPSEQPQHF.